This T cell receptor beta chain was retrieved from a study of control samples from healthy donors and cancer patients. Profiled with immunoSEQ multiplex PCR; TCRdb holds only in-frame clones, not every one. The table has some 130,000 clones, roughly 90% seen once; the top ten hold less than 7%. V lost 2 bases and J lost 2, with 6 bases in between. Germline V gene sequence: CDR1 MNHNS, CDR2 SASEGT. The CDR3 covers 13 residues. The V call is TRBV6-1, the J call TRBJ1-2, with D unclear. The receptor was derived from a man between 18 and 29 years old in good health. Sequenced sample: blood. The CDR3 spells CASSERENYGYTF. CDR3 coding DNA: TGTGCCAGCAGTGAAAGGGAGAACTATGGCTACACCTTC.